This T cell receptor beta chain comes out of a study of OX40 agonist ivuxolimab in advanced cancers. Study at large: Every patient in dose escalation had hepatocellular carcinoma, melanoma, renal cell or head and neck cancer. The eligibility criteria allowed prior anti-PD-1, anti-PD-L1 or anti-CTLA-4 therapy, and around 40% had some. The study's findings and limits: Researchers report that CD8+ T cells had, on average, more expanded clones than CD4+.

V was clipped by 0 bases and J by 6 bases; unmatched bases: 5. CDR3 length: 16 residues. CDR1 is SGHVS and CDR2 is FNYEAQ in the germline V gene. TCRdb's table, derived via immunoSEQ multiplex PCR, lists solely in-frame clones and lacks some. The sample contains some 10,000 clones, 76% of which appear only once. Of note for this clone: Its target is not known.

This sequence was found in an adult with an advanced solid tumor such as melanoma, head and neck, liver or kidney cancer. The chain is built from TRBV7-6 and TRBJ1-2; 12 bases are shared with TRBD1. This specimen was CD4+ or CD8+ T cells sorted from blood, taken in a trial of the OX40 agonist ivuxolimab. The CDR3 is CASSLAQGQGAHGYTF. The CDR3 nucleotides read TGTGCCAGCAGCTTAGCGCAGGGACAGGGGGCCCATGGCTACACCTTC.